This TCR beta chain was profiled in a study of shared clonotypes between healthy human individuals. Researchers ran the assay at a deep level. This table comes from immunoSEQ multiplex PCR, and its TCRdb copy is limited to in-frame clones, with some not included. Among around 2.1 million clones listed, about 94% were seen once. The germline V gene has CDR1 LNHNV and CDR2 YYDKDF (reference sequence). The CDR3 spans 16 residues. V lost 2 bases and J lost 6; bases outside the gene matches: 11. Regarding this clone: Its specificity is unknown.

Study-level points and caveats: On the whole, naive subsets had larger estimated richness than memory subsets had. Relative to their counterparts shared across all four donors, non-shared clonotypes exhibited diminished generation probabilities.

This clonotype originated in a man in his late teens or twenties in good health. V usage is TRBV15 and J usage is TRBJ2-5, with 8 bases identical to TRBD2. The specimen sequenced was naive CD4+ T cells sorted from blood. As to subset: CD45RA+ positively selected. CDR3 sequence reads: CATSRPLGGGAKTQYF. In DNA form, the CDR3 reads TGTGCCACCAGCAGACCCCTCGGGGGGGGTGCGAAGACCCAGTACTTC.